This T cell receptor (beta chain) was observed in a study of hypomethylating agent response in myelodysplastic syndrome. Findings and caveats of the study: Lack of age-matching between healthy donors and MDS patients could bias comparison. Only roughly 10 patients were analyzed in this small cohort.

In this sample, this clone turned up once. Its specificity is not known. The V and J ends lost 2 bases and 0 bases respectively, with 8 bases between them. The CDR3 is 15 residues long. CDR1 is MGHRA and CDR2 is YSYEKL in the germline V gene. Clones were sequenced by immunoSEQ multiplex PCR, and TCRdb holds only the in-frame ones, with some missing. The data show about 5,100 clones, 75% to 85% seen once. The sequence was collected from a human donor with myelodysplastic syndrome. The sample here was bone marrow, taken before or after starting hypomethylating agent treatment for myelodysplastic syndrome (not recorded which). The J gene is TRBJ1-5, the V gene TRBV4-1; D not resolved. For the CDR3, the DNA is TGCGCCAGCAGCCAACTACGGAGTAGCAATCAGCCCCAGCATTTT. Its translation is CASSQLRSSNQPQHF.